This TCR beta chain was found in a study of PD-1 blockade in classical Hodgkin lymphoma. Germline CDR1 reads LGHNA; CDR2 reads YNFKEQ. V lost 2 bases, J lost 0 bases, and 7 bases lay in between. The CDR3 length is 15 residues. Each patient's relapse followed autologous stem cell transplantation, and brentuximab vedotin exposure varied. The repertoire was sequenced with immunoSEQ multiplex PCR; TCRdb's copy has only in-frame clones and lacks some. The table has more than 140,000 clones, around 73% seen once; the top ten hold about 9%. Source: peripheral blood mononuclear cells (PBMCs), taken before the second cycle of nivolumab. The gene calls are TRBV4-2 and TRBJ2-2, with D possibly matching TRBD2 (5 bases). The origin of this receptor is a human donor with classical Hodgkin lymphoma. CDR3 amino acids: CASSQSGANTGELFF. The CDR3 DNA reads TGTGCCAGCAGCCAAAGCGGAGCGAACACCGGGGAGCTGTTTTTT.